Listed here is a single TCR beta chain. This specimen comes from a study of T cell repertoires in cytomegalovirus infection. Each CDR3 protein gets one entry after TCRdb re-called the reads with MiXCR. Of 65,000 to 95,000 distinct CDR3 sequences in the sample, 3.7% were seen once. Germline V gene sequence: CDR1 SNHLY, CDR2 FYNNEI. The CDR3 is made up of 12 amino acids. The V gene lost 7 bases and the J gene lost 8 bases, with 9 bases spanning the gap. The sample was PBMCs. The source is a human donor in good health (CMV status not recorded). Some clones in this sample may be carry-over from other donors' samples. The rearrangement joins TRBV2 to TRBJ1-6, with D possibly being TRBD1 (6 bases). CDR3 in DNA: TGTGCCAGCACGAGGGGGGATTCACCCCTCCACTTT. Amino acids: CASTRGDSPLHF.